This T cell receptor beta chain was found in a study of somatic mutations in cytotoxic T cells in rheumatoid arthritis. Overall study: Among the T-cell populations stained with V beta antibodies, some were separated by flow sorting at nearly 100% purity, including V beta1+ cells whose TCRB was sequenced.

The data were produced by immunoSEQ multiplex PCR, yet TCRdb's version contains in-frame clones alone and is incomplete. This table has about 7,400 clones, more than 80% appearing once. The TCR sequence derives from a woman aged 70-85 years with rheumatoid arthritis. Input material: CD8+ T cells sorted from blood.

The CDR3 coding sequence is TGTGCCAGCAGCCCCGGACTAGCGGGGGGGGCTGAGCAGTTCTTC. It encodes CASSPGLAGGAEQFF. The rearrangement uses TRBV4-2 and TRBJ2-1, with 15 positions matching TRBD2. The CDR3 contains 15 residues. From germline, CDR1 is LGHNA and CDR2 YNFKEQ. With 4 bases clipped from V and 9 bases from J, the junction kept 4 bases outside the gene matches.